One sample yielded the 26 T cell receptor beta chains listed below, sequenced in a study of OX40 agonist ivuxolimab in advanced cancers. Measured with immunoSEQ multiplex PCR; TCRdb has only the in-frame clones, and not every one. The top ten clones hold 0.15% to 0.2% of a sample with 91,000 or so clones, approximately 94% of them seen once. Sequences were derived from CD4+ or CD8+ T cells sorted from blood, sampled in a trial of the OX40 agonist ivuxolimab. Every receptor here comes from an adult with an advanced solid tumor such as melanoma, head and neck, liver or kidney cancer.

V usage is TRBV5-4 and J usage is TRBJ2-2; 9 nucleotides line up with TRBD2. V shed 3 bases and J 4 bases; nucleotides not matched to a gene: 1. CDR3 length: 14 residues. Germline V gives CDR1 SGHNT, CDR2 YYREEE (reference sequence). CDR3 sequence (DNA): TGTGCCAGCAGCTCGGGACTAGCCACCGGGGAGCTGTTTTTT. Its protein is CASSSGLATGELFF.

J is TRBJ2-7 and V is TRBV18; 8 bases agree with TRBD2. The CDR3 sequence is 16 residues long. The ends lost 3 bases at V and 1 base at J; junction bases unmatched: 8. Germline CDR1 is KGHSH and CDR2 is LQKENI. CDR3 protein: CASSPSGTRPSYEQYF. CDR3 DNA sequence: TGTGCCAGCTCACCCTCAGGGACTAGGCCATCCTACGAGCAGTACTTC.

The CDR3 protein is CASSLILPGDQPQHF. CDR3 coding DNA: TGTGCCAGCAGCCTCATCCTACCCGGGGATCAGCCCCAGCATTTT. This chain uses TRBV28 with TRBJ1-5; D is unresolved. In germline, CDR1 is MDHEN, CDR2 SYDVKM. With 6 bases removed from V and 5 bases from J, the gap between germline ends came to 17 bases. The CDR3 loop spans 15 amino acids. Full variable domain (remainder filled in from reference TRBV28 and TRBJ1-5): DVKVTQSSRYLVKRTGEKVFLECVQDMDHENMFWYRQDPGLGLRLIYFSYDVKMKEKGDIPEGYSVSREKKERFSLILESASTNQTSMYLCASSLILPGDQPQHFGDGTRLSIL.

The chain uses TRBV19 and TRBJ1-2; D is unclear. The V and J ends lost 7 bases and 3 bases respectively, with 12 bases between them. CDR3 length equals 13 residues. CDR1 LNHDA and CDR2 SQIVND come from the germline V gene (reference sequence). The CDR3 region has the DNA TGTGCCAGTACGCGCGGGGTTGACTATGGCTACACCTTC. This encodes CASTRGVDYGYTF.

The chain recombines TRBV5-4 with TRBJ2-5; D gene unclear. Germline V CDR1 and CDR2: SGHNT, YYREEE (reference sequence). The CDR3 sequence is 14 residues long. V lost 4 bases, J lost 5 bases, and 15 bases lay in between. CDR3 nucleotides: TGTGCCAGCAGCCGACCTACAAGTGCGGAGACCCAGTACTTC. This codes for CASSRPTSAETQYF.

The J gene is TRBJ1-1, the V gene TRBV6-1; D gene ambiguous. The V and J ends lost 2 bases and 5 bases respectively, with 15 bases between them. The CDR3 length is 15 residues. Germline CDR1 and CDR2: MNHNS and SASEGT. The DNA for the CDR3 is TGTGCCAGCAGTGAAAAACTAGAGTGGGGAACTGAAGCTTTCTTT. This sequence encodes CASSEKLEWGTEAFF.

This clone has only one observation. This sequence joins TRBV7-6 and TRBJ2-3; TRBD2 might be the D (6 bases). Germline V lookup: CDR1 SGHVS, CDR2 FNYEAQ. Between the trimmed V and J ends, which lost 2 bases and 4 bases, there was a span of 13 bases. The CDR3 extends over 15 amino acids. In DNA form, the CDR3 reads TGTGCCAGCAGCTTACTCGGGGGAGACGCAGATACGCAGTATTTT. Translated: CASSLLGGDADTQYF.

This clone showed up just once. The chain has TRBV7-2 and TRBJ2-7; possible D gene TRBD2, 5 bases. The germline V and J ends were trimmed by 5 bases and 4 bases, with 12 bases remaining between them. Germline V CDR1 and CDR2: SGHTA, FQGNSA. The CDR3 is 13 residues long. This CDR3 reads CASSRSGEYEQYF. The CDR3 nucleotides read TGTGCCAGCAGCCGAAGCGGAGAGTACGAGCAGTACTTC.

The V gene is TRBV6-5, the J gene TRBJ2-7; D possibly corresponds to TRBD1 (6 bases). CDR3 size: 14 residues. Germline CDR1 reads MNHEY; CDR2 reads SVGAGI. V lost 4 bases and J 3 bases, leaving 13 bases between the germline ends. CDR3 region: CASSLQGSRYEQYF. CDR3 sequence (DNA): TGTGCCAGCAGTTTGCAGGGGAGTCGCTACGAGCAGTACTTC.

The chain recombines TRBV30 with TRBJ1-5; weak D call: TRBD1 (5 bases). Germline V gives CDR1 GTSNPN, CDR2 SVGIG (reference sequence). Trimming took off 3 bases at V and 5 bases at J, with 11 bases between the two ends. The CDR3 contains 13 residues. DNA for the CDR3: TGTGCCTGGAGCGGGGGTTCCGATCAGCCCCAGCATTTT. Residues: CAWSGGSDQPQHF.

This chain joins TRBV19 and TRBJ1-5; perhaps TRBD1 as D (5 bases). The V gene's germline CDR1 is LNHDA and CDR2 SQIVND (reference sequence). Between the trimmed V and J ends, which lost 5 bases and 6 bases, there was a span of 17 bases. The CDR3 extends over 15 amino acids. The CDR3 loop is CASSAQPGRTQPQHF. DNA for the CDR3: TGTGCCAGTAGTGCCCAACCAGGGAGAACTCAGCCCCAGCATTTT.

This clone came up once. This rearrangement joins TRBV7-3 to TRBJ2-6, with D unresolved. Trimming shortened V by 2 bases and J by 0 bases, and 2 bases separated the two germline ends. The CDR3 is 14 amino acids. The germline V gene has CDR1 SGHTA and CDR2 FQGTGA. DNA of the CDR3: TGTGCCAGCAGCTTATTCTCTGGGGCCAACGTCCTGACTTTC. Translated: CASSLFSGANVLTF.

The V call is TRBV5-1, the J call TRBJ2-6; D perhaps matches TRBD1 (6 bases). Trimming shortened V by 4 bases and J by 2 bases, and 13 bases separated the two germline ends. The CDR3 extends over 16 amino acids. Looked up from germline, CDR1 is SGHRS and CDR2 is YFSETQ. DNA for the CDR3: TGCGCCAGCAGCCCCCGCCAGGGGACTGGGGCCAACGTCCTGACTTTC. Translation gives CASSPRQGTGANVLTF.

The CDR3 nucleotides read TGTGCCAGCAGCTCCGACAGATCCAACAATGAGCAGTTCTTC. Encoded protein: CASSSDRSNNEQFF. The rearrangement joins TRBV11-3 to TRBJ2-1, with D perhaps matching TRBD1 (5 bases). The CDR3 covers 14 residues. The germline CDR1 and CDR2 sequences are SGHNT and YENEEA. V was clipped by 4 bases and J by 5 bases, with 12 bases between them.

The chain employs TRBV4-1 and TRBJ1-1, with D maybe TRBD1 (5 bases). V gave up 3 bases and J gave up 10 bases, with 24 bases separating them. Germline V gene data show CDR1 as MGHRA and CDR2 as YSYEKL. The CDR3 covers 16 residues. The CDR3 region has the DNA TGCGCCAGCAGCCAGACCAGGGAGGGGATGCGGGGATCAGCTTTCTTT. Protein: CASSQTREGMRGSAFF.

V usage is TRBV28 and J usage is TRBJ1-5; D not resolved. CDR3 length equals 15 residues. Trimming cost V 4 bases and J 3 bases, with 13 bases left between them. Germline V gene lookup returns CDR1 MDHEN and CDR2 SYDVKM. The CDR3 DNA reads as TGTGCCAGCAGTTGGGTCCAAGGCCACAATCAGCCCCAGCATTTT. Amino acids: CASSWVQGHNQPQHF.

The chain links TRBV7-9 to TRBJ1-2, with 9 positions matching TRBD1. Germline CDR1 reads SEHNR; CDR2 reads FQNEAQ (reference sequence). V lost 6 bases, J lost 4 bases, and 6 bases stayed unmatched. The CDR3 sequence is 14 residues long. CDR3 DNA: TGTGCCAGCAGGTCGACAGGGGGGGGCTATGGCTACACCTTC. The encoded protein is CASRSTGGGYGYTF.

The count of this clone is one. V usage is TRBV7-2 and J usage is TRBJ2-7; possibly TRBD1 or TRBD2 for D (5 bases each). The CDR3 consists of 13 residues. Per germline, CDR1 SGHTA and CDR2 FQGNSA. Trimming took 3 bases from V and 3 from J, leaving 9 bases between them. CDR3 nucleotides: TGTGCCAGCAGCTTGGTGGGGGACTACGAGCAGTACTTC. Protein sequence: CASSLVGDYEQYF. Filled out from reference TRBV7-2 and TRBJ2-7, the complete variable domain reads GAGVSQSPSNKVTEKGKDVELRCDPISGHTALYWYRQSLGQGLEFLIYFQGNSAPDKSGLPSDRFSAERTGGSVSTLTIQRTQQEDSAVYLCASSLVGDYEQYFGPGTRLTVT.

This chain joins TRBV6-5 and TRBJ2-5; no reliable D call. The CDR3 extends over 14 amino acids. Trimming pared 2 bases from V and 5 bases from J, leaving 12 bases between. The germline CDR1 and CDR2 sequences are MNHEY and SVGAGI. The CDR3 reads CASSYGQIGETQYF. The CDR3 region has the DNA TGTGCCAGCAGTTACGGCCAAATTGGGGAGACCCAGTACTTC.

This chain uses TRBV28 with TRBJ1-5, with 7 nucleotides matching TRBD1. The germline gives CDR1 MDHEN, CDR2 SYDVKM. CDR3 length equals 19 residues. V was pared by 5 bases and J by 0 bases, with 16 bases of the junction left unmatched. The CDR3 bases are TGTGCCAGCAGTGTCCTGGGCGGCAGGGGGGTCGTTAGCAATCAGCCCCAGCATTTT. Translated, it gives CASSVLGGRGVVSNQPQHF. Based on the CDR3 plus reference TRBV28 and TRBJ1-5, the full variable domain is DVKVTQSSRYLVKRTGEKVFLECVQDMDHENMFWYRQDPGLGLRLIYFSYDVKMKEKGDIPEGYSVSREKKERFSLILESASTNQTSMYLCASSVLGGRGVVSNQPQHFGDGTRLSIL.

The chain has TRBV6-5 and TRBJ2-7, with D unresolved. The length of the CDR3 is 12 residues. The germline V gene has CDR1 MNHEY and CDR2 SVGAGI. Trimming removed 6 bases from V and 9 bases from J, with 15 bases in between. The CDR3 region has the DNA TGTGCCAGCAGGGACGGCGAAACCGGGCAGTACTTC. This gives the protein CASRDGETGQYF.

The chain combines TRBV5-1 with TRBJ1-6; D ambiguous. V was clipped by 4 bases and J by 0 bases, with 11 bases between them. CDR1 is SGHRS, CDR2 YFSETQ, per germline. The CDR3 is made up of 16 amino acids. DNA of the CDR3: TGCGCCAGCAGCCGGGAGGGAGGCTCCTATAATTCACCCCTCCACTTT. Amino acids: CASSREGGSYNSPLHF.

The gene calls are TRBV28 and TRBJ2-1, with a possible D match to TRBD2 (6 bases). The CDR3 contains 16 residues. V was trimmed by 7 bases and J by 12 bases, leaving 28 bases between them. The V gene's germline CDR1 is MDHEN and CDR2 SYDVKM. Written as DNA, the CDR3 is TGTGCCAGCACCATCGGGACTGGTTATGGGGCCATATGGCAGTTCTTC. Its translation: CASTIGTGYGAIWQFF.

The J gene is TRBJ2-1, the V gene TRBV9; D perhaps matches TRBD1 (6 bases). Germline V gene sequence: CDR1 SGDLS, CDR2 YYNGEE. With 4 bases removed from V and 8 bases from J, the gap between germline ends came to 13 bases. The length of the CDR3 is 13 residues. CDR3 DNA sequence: TGTGCCAGCAGCCCAGGGGCTAGCTATGAGCAGTTCTTC. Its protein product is CASSPGASYEQFF.

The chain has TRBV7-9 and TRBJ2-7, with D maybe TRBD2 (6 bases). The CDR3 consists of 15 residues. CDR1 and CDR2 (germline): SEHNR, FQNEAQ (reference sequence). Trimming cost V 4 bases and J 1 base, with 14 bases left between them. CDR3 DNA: TGTGCCAGCAGCTCCGGCGGGGCCGTTTCCTACGAGCAGTACTTC. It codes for CASSSGGAVSYEQYF.

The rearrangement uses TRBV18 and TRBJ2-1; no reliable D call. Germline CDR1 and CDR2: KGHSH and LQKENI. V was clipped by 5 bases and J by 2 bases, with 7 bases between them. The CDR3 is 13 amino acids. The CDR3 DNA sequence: TGTGCCAGCTCATTGACGACCTACAATGAGCAGTTCTTC. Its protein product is CASSLTTYNEQFF. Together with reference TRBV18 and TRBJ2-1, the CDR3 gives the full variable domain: NAGVMQNPRHLVRRRGQEARLRCSPMKGHSHVYWYRQLPEEGLKFMVYLQKENIIDESGMPKERFSAEFPKEGPSILRIQQVVRGDSAAYFCASSLTTYNEQFFGPGTRLTVL.